This entry concerns a single TCR beta chain. Its antigen remains unidentified. The data derive from a study of molecular identifiers for immune sequencing clone quantification. Background on the study: Four of five splits of RNA from roughly 20,000 or 100,000 naive CD8 cells were sequenced in replicates.

Study-wide findings and caveats: More than 99% of effector molecules, versus under 1% of naive-cell molecules, belonged to clones above 20 RNA copies.

Libraries of naive CD8 cells were prepared from approximately 20,000 to 1,000,000 sorted cells using 10%, 30% or 50% RNA. TCRdb reprocessed the PCR reads via MiXCR and lists one record per CDR3 protein. The top ten clones hold about 0.78% of a sample with approximately 680,000 distinct CDR3 sequences, roughly 25% of them seen once. V was pared by 3 bases and J by 8 bases, with 18 bases of the junction left unmatched. CDR3 size: 17 residues. CDR1 is LNHDA, CDR2 SQIVND, per germline (reference sequence). The rearrangement joins TRBV19 to TRBJ1-2; 7 bases line up with TRBD1. The sequencing input was naive CD8+ T cells from blood, with Jurkat cell RNA spiked in. Documented subset: FACS-sorted CD8+CD4-CCR7+CD45RA+ naive T cells. The receptor comes from a human donor in good health. Some libraries in this study had Jurkat cell RNA spiked in. CDR3 nucleotides: TGTGCCAGTAGTATTGGGGGGACAGCTCCGTTGAATGGAGGCTACACCTTC. This encodes CASSIGGTAPLNGGYTF.